This T cell receptor (beta chain) was retrieved from a study of radiation and T cells in renal cell carcinoma. TCRdb's table, derived via immunoSEQ multiplex PCR, lists solely in-frame clones and lacks some. Here the sample spans about 77,000 clones, approximately 87% being singletons. With 5 bases removed from V and 0 bases from J, the gap between germline ends came to 7 bases. Germline V lookup: CDR1 KGHSH, CDR2 LQKENI. The CDR3 sequence is 13 residues long. This sample's time point: blood 4 weeks post-SBRT, at nephrectomy. Treatment given: 15 Gy SBRT to primary tumor, nephrectomy 4 weeks later. Nephrectomy followed 15 Gy stereotactic body radiation by 4 weeks. Blood was sampled at baseline, 2 weeks and 4 weeks after SBRT.

The origin of this receptor is a woman in her fifties or sixties with renal cell carcinoma. The V gene is TRBV18, the J gene TRBJ1-2; tentatively, D is TRBD1 (5 bases). Specimen: blood, collected from a patient whose treatment included radiotherapy and nephrectomy. The CDR3 sequence is CASSGGTNYGYTF. CDR3 nucleotides: TGTGCCAGCTCAGGGGGGACTAACTATGGCTACACCTTC.